These T cell receptor beta chains were read from a single sample in a study of T-cell reconstitution after alpha-beta-depleted transplantation in children. TCRdb called the PCR reads again in MiXCR, with one record for every CDR3 protein. In the table there are 750,000 to 950,000 distinct CDR3 sequences, less than 20% of which are singletons. Specimen: PBMCs, mostly from graft donor cells, collected 360 days after TCRalphabeta/CD19-depleted stem cell transplant. These TCRs come from a male patient younger than 18 who had a stem cell transplant for acute lymphoblastic leukemia, so the T cells may come from the graft donor. The CDR3 runs from the conserved cysteine through the conserved F or W. Fields, in order: D gene, V gene, J gene, clone size, CDR3 protein, CDR3 DNA. A D gene is named only where the DNA matches it firmly. Size is omitted from some rows. Given values are once, few, many or a class for expanded clones.

.	TRBV7-3	TRBJ2-1	.	CASSLNSGTEWFF	TGTGCCAGCAGCTTAAACTCGGGGACTGAATGGTTCTTC
.	TRBV30	TRBJ1-2	few	CAWSVRGDRYTF	TGTGCCTGGAGTGTCCGCGGGGATCGCTACACCTTC
TRBD2	TRBV9	TRBJ2-1	few	CASSVEASGYNEQFF	TGTGCCAGCAGCGTAGAGGCTAGCGGATACAATGAGCAGTTCTTC
TRBD1	TRBV7-9	TRBJ2-5	.	CASSFYRDRPQETQYF	TGTGCCAGCAGCTTCTACCGGGACAGGCCTCAAGAGACCCAGTACTTC
.	TRBV27	TRBJ2-7	many	CASSPDFSYEQYF	TGTGCCAGCAGTCCGGACTTTTCTTACGAGCAGTACTTC
.	TRBV3-1	TRBJ2-3	few	CASSQERYTDTQYF	TGTGCCAGCAGCCAAGAACGGTACACAGATACGCAGTATTTT
.	TRBV20-1	TRBJ2-7	.	CSARPFYEQYF	TGCAGTGCCAGGCCCTTTTACGAGCAGTACTTC
.	TRBV7-2	TRBJ1-2	.	CASSPGPTGYGYTF	TGTGCCAGCAGCCCGGGACCGACGGGCTATGGCTACACCTTC
.	TRBV3-1	TRBJ2-7	few	CASSQDVSWEQYF	TGTGCCAGCAGCCAAGATGTATCTTGGGAGCAGTACTTC
.	TRBV12-3/TRBV12-4	TRBJ1-6	.	CASSSGVYGGPDSPLHF	TGTGCCAGCAGTTCCGGTGTTTATGGGGGCCCGGATTCACCCCTCCACTTT
.	TRBV5-1	TRBJ2-7	.	CASRFFSSHNYEQYF	TGCGCCAGCAGGTTCTTTAGCTCACACAACTACGAGCAGTACTTC
.	TRBV3-1	TRBJ2-1	.	CASSQDDLRIGGRNEQFF	TGTGCCAGCAGCCAAGATGACCTGCGCATAGGGGGACGCAATGAGCAGTTCTTC
.	TRBV10-2	TRBJ2-7	.	CASSGDTGFSYEQYF	TGCGCCAGCAGTGGGGACACAGGTTTCTCCTACGAGCAGTACTTC
.	TRBV7-7	TRBJ1-1	.	CASSPTVTTEAFF	TGTGCCAGCAGCCCCACAGTGACCACTGAAGCTTTCTTT
.	TRBV12-3/TRBV12-4	TRBJ1-2	.	CASSPGWVYGYTF	TGTGCCAGCAGCCCAGGTTGGGTCTATGGCTACACCTTC
.	TRBV4-1	TRBJ2-2	.	CASSHLSPGTIGTGELFF	TGCGCCAGCAGCCATCTATCCCCCGGGACAATAGGCACCGGGGAGCTGTTTTTT
.	TRBV7-3	TRBJ2-1	many	CASSLSRGHEQFF	TGTGCCAGCAGCTTAAGTAGGGGACATGAGCAGTTCTTC
.	TRBV7-9	TRBJ1-1	.	CASSVVQGDTEAFF	TGTGCCAGCAGCGTCGTACAGGGTGACACTGAAGCTTTCTTT
.	TRBV5-1	TRBJ2-2	few	CASSLPLTGNTGELFF	TGCGCCAGCAGCCTACCTCTAACAGGGAACACCGGGGAGCTGTTTTTT
TRBD1	TRBV14	TRBJ1-1	.	CSSSRPGGVGTEAFF	TGTTCCAGCAGCCGACCAGGGGGCGTGGGGACTGAAGCTTTCTTT
.	TRBV5-1	TRBJ2-3	.	CASSLTRNTDTQYF	TGCGCCAGCAGCTTGACGAGGAACACAGATACGCAGTATTTT
.	TRBV5-1	TRBJ2-4	few	CASSLAGEDIQYF	TGCGCCAGCAGCTTGGCTGGGGAGGACATTCAGTACTTC
.	TRBV9	TRBJ2-6	.	CASNPGSLGANVLTF	TGTGCCAGCAACCCCGGCTCCCTGGGGGCCAACGTCCTGACTTTC
TRBD2	TRBV9	TRBJ2-3	few	CASSASGMHTDTQYF	TGTGCCAGCAGCGCAAGCGGGATGCACACAGATACGCAGTATTTT
TRBD2	TRBV15	TRBJ2-1	few	CATSRDMTRGGHNEQFF	TGTGCCACCAGCAGAGATATGACGAGGGGAGGGCACAATGAGCAGTTCTTC
TRBD2	TRBV4-1	TRBJ2-5	.	CASSLGPGTRYF	TGCGCCAGCAGCCTTGGACCCGGGACTAGGTACTTC
.	TRBV4-1	TRBJ1-5	few	CASSQLYMSNQPQHF	TGCGCCAGCAGCCAACTCTATATGAGCAATCAGCCCCAGCATTTT
.	TRBV13	TRBJ2-1	.	CASSLSTRTLLGNEQFF	TGTGCCAGCAGCTTGTCCACTAGAACCCTCCTAGGGAATGAGCAGTTCTTC
.	TRBV4-1	TRBJ1-4	.	CASSQVGWGVSTNEKLFF	TGCGCCAGCAGCCAAGTCGGTTGGGGGGTTTCAACTAATGAAAAACTGTTTTTT
.	TRBV18	TRBJ2-5	.	CASSPTGTGETQYF	TGTGCCAGCTCACCGACAGGGACTGGGGAGACCCAGTACTTC
.	TRBV4-1	TRBJ1-2	.	CASSPTWGRDYGYTF	TGCGCCAGCAGCCCCACCTGGGGGAGAGACTATGGCTACACCTTC
.	TRBV28	TRBJ2-1	few	CASTLTGYNEQFF	TGTGCCAGCACCTTGACTGGGTACAATGAGCAGTTCTTC
.	TRBV20-1	TRBJ2-1	few	CSNTYNEQFF	TGCAGTAATACTTACAATGAGCAGTTCTTC
.	TRBV6-5	TRBJ2-2	many	CASSYPNRLGAGGELFF	TGTGCCAGCAGTTACCCTAACAGGCTCGGGGCTGGCGGGGAGCTGTTTTTT
TRBD1	TRBV4-1	TRBJ2-1	.	CASSQPRQGSPIGQFF	TGCGCCAGCAGCCAGCCCCGACAGGGGTCTCCCATAGGGCAGTTCTTC
TRBD2	TRBV9	TRBJ2-1	few	CASSVTSGRALSYNEQFF	TGTGCCAGCAGCGTAACTAGCGGGAGGGCCCTGTCCTACAATGAGCAGTTCTTC
.	TRBV27	TRBJ2-4	.	CASSLFIGGPERKNIQYF	TGTGCCAGCAGTCTTTTTATCGGGGGCCCCGAACGCAAAAACATTCAGTACTTC
.	TRBV5-1	TRBJ2-1	few	CASSLRWEVSYNEQFF	TGCGCCAGCAGCTTGAGGTGGGAGGTCTCCTACAATGAGCAGTTCTTC
.	TRBV12-3/TRBV12-4	TRBJ2-6	few	CASRTGLNVLTF	TGTGCCAGCAGGACAGGACTAAACGTCCTGACTTTC
TRBD2	TRBV7-9	TRBJ2-7	.	CASSLQREGYEQYF	TGTGCCAGCAGCTTACAGCGGGAGGGATACGAGCAGTACTTC
.	TRBV20-1	TRBJ2-6	few	CSARRGSGANVLTF	TGCAGTGCTAGAAGGGGCTCTGGGGCCAACGTCCTGACTTTC
.	TRBV20-1	TRBJ1-6	.	CSARGVSSYNSPLHF	TGCAGTGCTAGGGGGGTGAGCTCCTATAATTCACCCCTCCACTTT
TRBD2	TRBV4-1	TRBJ2-7	.	CASSRSLAGEFEQYF	TGCGCCAGCAGCCGCTCACTAGCGGGAGAGTTCGAGCAGTACTTC
.	TRBV4-2	TRBJ2-5	.	CASSQEASRITETQYF	TGTGCCAGCAGCCAAGAGGCTAGTCGGATCACAGAGACCCAGTACTTC
TRBD1	TRBV10-3	TRBJ2-7	many	CAISEPGQVTYEQYF	TGTGCCATCAGTGAACCGGGACAGGTGACCTACGAGCAGTACTTC
.	TRBV4-1	TRBJ1-1	.	CASSQLRVNTEAFF	TGCGCCAGCAGCCAACTACGGGTCAACACTGAAGCTTTCTTT